This T cell receptor beta chain was documented in a study of post-analysis software for immune sequencing data. General study points: Roughly 5 TRBV segments, TRBV5-6, TRBV5-1 and TRBV20-1 among them, were found more frequent in patients than controls.

The authors incorporated unique molecular identifiers into the TCR beta cDNA libraries. Yield was approximately 500,000 cDNA molecules from roughly 0.93 to 9.6 million T cells. TCRdb fed the PCR reads into MiXCR, producing one record per CDR3 protein. The sample has about 820,000 distinct CDR3 sequences; 53% are singletons. Remarks on this clonotype: Its antigen is as yet unknown.

CDR1 is SQVTM, CDR2 ANQGSEA, per germline. V lost 6 bases and J lost 4, with 15 bases in between. This CDR3 contains 13 residues. The chain links TRBV29-1 to TRBJ1-2; D might be TRBD1 (6 bases). The sample comprised blood. This receptor was identified in a girl under 18 with multiple sclerosis. CDR3 region: CSVSGHLVYGYTF. DNA for the CDR3: TGCAGCGTCTCGGGACACCTCGTCTATGGCTACACCTTC.